The rows below give T cell receptor beta chains drawn from one sample of a study of T cells in Graves' hyperthyroidism and ophthalmopathy. One entry per CDR3 protein, called by TCRdb with MiXCR from the multiplex PCR reads. Among more than 600,000 distinct CDR3 sequences, approximately 16% were seen once, and the ten largest hold under 8.5%. Sample: blood. These receptors were obtained from a man aged 18 to 29 with Graves' hyperthyroidism. The CDR3 runs from the conserved cysteine through the conserved F or W. D genes are given only for firm matches. Rows give clone size only sometimes, using once, few, many, or a class for an expanded clone.

D gene: -; V gene: TRBV30; clone size: many; J gene: TRBJ2-1; CDR3 protein: CAWSVQRNEQFF; CDR3 DNA: TGTGCCTGGAGTGTACAACGCAATGAGCAGTTCTTC
D gene: -; V gene: TRBV5-4; clone size: few; J gene: TRBJ1-2; CDR3 protein: CASSLMEGGYGYTF; CDR3 DNA: TGTGCCAGCAGCTTGATGGAGGGAGGCTATGGCTACACCTTC
D gene: -; V gene: TRBV28; clone size: many; J gene: TRBJ1-2; CDR3 protein: CASSDLWGGDYGYTF; CDR3 DNA: TGTGCCAGCAGCGACCTGTGGGGAGGGGACTATGGCTACACCTTC
D gene: TRBD2; V gene: TRBV20-1; clone size: -; J gene: TRBJ2-7; CDR3 protein: CSAGTSGSGYEQYF; CDR3 DNA: TGCAGTGCTGGGACTAGCGGGAGTGGTTACGAGCAGTACTTC
D gene: TRBD2; V gene: TRBV30; clone size: many; J gene: TRBJ2-3; CDR3 protein: CAWSVMGLAVPDTQYF; CDR3 DNA: TGTGCCTGGAGTGTAATGGGACTAGCGGTACCCGATACGCAGTATTTT
D gene: -; V gene: TRBV20-1; clone size: few; J gene: TRBJ2-5; CDR3 protein: CSGRGNVVPRGGTQYF; CDR3 DNA: TGCAGTGGCCGGGGGAATGTAGTACCGAGGGGTGGGACCCAGTACTTC
D gene: -; V gene: TRBV28; clone size: many; J gene: TRBJ2-5; CDR3 protein: CASSLYDGETQYF; CDR3 DNA: TGTGCCAGCAGTTTATATGACGGGGAGACCCAGTACTTC
D gene: TRBD1; V gene: TRBV5-1; clone size: few; J gene: TRBJ1-3; CDR3 protein: CASQLTTGGVGNTIYF; CDR3 DNA: TGCGCCAGCCAACTCACTACAGGGGGTGTTGGAAACACCATATATTTT
D gene: TRBD2; V gene: TRBV11-3; clone size: many; J gene: TRBJ2-1; CDR3 protein: CASSLVPASGRGDNEQFF; CDR3 DNA: TGTGCCAGCAGCTTAGTTCCTGCTAGCGGGAGAGGGGACAATGAGCAGTTCTTC
D gene: TRBD2; V gene: TRBV9; clone size: -; J gene: TRBJ2-2; CDR3 protein: CASSPYLSPVGLAGVGTGELFF; CDR3 DNA: TGTGCCAGCAGCCCCTACCTTTCTCCCGTGGGACTAGCGGGAGTCGGCACCGGGGAGCTGTTTTTT
D gene: -; V gene: TRBV30; clone size: many; J gene: TRBJ2-7; CDR3 protein: CAWERGSYEQYF; CDR3 DNA: TGTGCCTGGGAGAGGGGGTCCTACGAGCAGTACTTC
D gene: TRBD2; V gene: TRBV6-5; clone size: -; J gene: TRBJ2-1; CDR3 protein: CASSYGLAGEDEQFF; CDR3 DNA: TGTGCCAGCAGTTATGGACTAGCGGGAGAAGATGAGCAGTTCTTC
D gene: -; V gene: TRBV6-1; clone size: few; J gene: TRBJ1-2; CDR3 protein: CASSFTPGRDDGYTF; CDR3 DNA: TGTGCCAGCAGTTTCACCCCTGGGCGAGACGATGGCTACACCTTC
D gene: TRBD1; V gene: TRBV10-3; clone size: -; J gene: TRBJ1-1; CDR3 protein: CAISETGGLNTEAFF; CDR3 DNA: TGTGCCATCAGTGAGACAGGGGGGTTGAACACTGAAGCTTTCTTT
D gene: -; V gene: TRBV20-1; clone size: few; J gene: TRBJ2-2; CDR3 protein: CSARLPRDTGELFF; CDR3 DNA: TGCAGTGCTAGGCTACCCCGGGACACCGGGGAGCTGTTTTTT
D gene: TRBD1; V gene: TRBV3-1; clone size: many; J gene: TRBJ2-2; CDR3 protein: CASSPEQGVGELFF; CDR3 DNA: TGTGCCAGCAGCCCTGAGCAGGGGGTCGGGGAGCTGTTTTTT
D gene: -; V gene: TRBV6-1; clone size: -; J gene: TRBJ1-3; CDR3 protein: CASSADRNLYF; CDR3 DNA: TGTGCCAGCAGCGCCGACAGAAACTTATATTTT
D gene: TRBD2; V gene: TRBV2; clone size: many; J gene: TRBJ2-1; CDR3 protein: CASNGLVYNEQFF; CDR3 DNA: TGTGCCAGCAATGGACTAGTTTACAATGAGCAGTTCTTC
D gene: TRBD1; V gene: TRBV28; clone size: many; J gene: TRBJ1-5; CDR3 protein: CASSVTTGGASNQPQHF; CDR3 DNA: TGTGCCAGCAGTGTCACGACAGGGGGAGCTAGCAATCAGCCCCAGCATTTT
D gene: -; V gene: TRBV19; clone size: -; J gene: TRBJ1-4; CDR3 protein: CASSILGSTTNEKLFF; CDR3 DNA: TGTGCCAGTAGTATTCTGGGGTCCACAACTAATGAAAAACTGTTTTTT
D gene: TRBD2; V gene: TRBV18; clone size: -; J gene: TRBJ2-1; CDR3 protein: CASSPLLAGGPEGQFF; CDR3 DNA: TGTGCCAGCTCACCACTTCTAGCGGGAGGGCCTGAGGGACAGTTCTTC
D gene: -; V gene: TRBV2; clone size: many; J gene: TRBJ1-4; CDR3 protein: CAIPDPTTNEKLFF; CDR3 DNA: TGTGCCATCCCGGACCCTACAACTAATGAAAAACTGTTTTTT
D gene: -; V gene: TRBV24-1; clone size: many; J gene: TRBJ2-7; CDR3 protein: CATSDVPKAGNRNEQYF; CDR3 DNA: TGTGCCACCAGTGATGTCCCGAAGGCGGGGAATCGGAACGAGCAGTACTTC
D gene: -; V gene: TRBV7-9; clone size: many; J gene: TRBJ2-1; CDR3 protein: CASSLDGSFYNEQFF; CDR3 DNA: TGTGCCAGCAGCTTAGACGGGAGTTTTTACAATGAGCAGTTCTTC
D gene: -; V gene: TRBV12-3/TRBV12-4; clone size: -; J gene: TRBJ2-7; CDR3 protein: CASSFQDAYEQYF; CDR3 DNA: TGTGCCAGCAGTTTCCAGGACGCCTACGAGCAGTACTTC
D gene: TRBD1; V gene: TRBV20-1; clone size: -; J gene: TRBJ2-1; CDR3 protein: CSARTDRDREDNEQFF; CDR3 DNA: TGCAGTGCTAGAACAGACCGGGACAGGGAAGACAATGAGCAGTTCTTC
D gene: -; V gene: TRBV2; clone size: many; J gene: TRBJ1-4; CDR3 protein: CASSEATPGKNEKLFF; CDR3 DNA: TGTGCCAGCAGTGAAGCGACCCCCGGGAAGAATGAAAAACTGTTTTTT
D gene: TRBD2; V gene: TRBV6-1; clone size: -; J gene: TRBJ2-7; CDR3 protein: CASSEPPGLDYEQYF; CDR3 DNA: TGTGCCAGCAGTGAACCCCCGGGACTAGATTACGAGCAGTACTTC
D gene: -; V gene: TRBV28; clone size: many; J gene: TRBJ2-4; CDR3 protein: CASTRSDGWNIQYF; CDR3 DNA: TGTGCCAGCACCCGATCCGACGGGTGGAACATTCAGTACTTC
D gene: -; V gene: TRBV12-3/TRBV12-4; clone size: many; J gene: TRBJ1-1; CDR3 protein: CASSLALRRAFF; CDR3 DNA: TGTGCCAGCAGTTTAGCGCTCAGGAGGGCTTTCTTT
D gene: -; V gene: TRBV15; clone size: -; J gene: TRBJ1-1; CDR3 protein: CATSRITQGDPEAFF; CDR3 DNA: TGTGCCACCAGCAGAATTACCCAGGGAGACCCTGAAGCTTTCTTT
D gene: TRBD2; V gene: TRBV6-2/TRBV6-3; clone size: -; J gene: TRBJ2-7; CDR3 protein: CASTMSGRRYEQYF; CDR3 DNA: TGTGCCAGCACCATGAGCGGGAGACGATACGAGCAGTACTTC
D gene: -; V gene: TRBV5-7; clone size: -; J gene: TRBJ2-7; CDR3 protein: CASSLGTICEQYF; CDR3 DNA: TGTGCCAGCAGCTTGGGGACGATCTGCGAGCAGTACTTC
D gene: -; V gene: TRBV5-1; clone size: few; J gene: TRBJ1-5; CDR3 protein: CASSILSNQPQHF; CDR3 DNA: TGCGCCAGCAGCATACTTAGCAATCAGCCCCAGCATTTT
D gene: -; V gene: TRBV7-6; clone size: few; J gene: TRBJ1-5; CDR3 protein: CASSAEWNQPQHF; CDR3 DNA: TGTGCCAGCAGCGCTGAGTGGAATCAGCCCCAGCATTTT
D gene: -; V gene: TRBV6-4; clone size: -; J gene: TRBJ1-3; CDR3 protein: CASSSGHDSGNTIYF; CDR3 DNA: TGTGCCAGCAGCTCAGGACACGACTCTGGAAACACCATATATTTT
D gene: -; V gene: TRBV7-9; clone size: -; J gene: TRBJ1-2; CDR3 protein: CASSLVGQGHNYGYTF; CDR3 DNA: TGTGCCAGCAGCTTAGTAGGGCAGGGGCACAACTATGGCTACACCTTC
D gene: TRBD2; V gene: TRBV20-1; clone size: once; J gene: TRBJ2-7; CDR3 protein: CSAYSGTYEQYF; CDR3 DNA: TGCAGTGCTTATAGCGGGACCTACGAGCAGTACTTC
D gene: -; V gene: TRBV20-1; clone size: -; J gene: TRBJ1-2; CDR3 protein: CSVIYLPGHQTWGYGYTF; CDR3 DNA: TGCAGTGTCATTTACTTACCGGGACACCAAACCTGGGGTTATGGCTACACCTTC
D gene: -; V gene: TRBV28; clone size: -; J gene: TRBJ2-5; CDR3 protein: CASSSLLGTQYF; CDR3 DNA: TGTGCCAGCAGCTCTTTACTAGGGACCCAGTACTTC
D gene: -; V gene: TRBV7-3; clone size: -; J gene: TRBJ1-6; CDR3 protein: CASSLMGGNSPLHF; CDR3 DNA: TGTGCCAGCAGCTTAATGGGCGGGAATTCACCCCTCCACTTT
D gene: -; V gene: TRBV9; clone size: -; J gene: TRBJ1-4; CDR3 protein: CASSVGAAVPTNEKLFF; CDR3 DNA: TGTGCCAGCAGCGTGGGTGCCGCAGTCCCAACTAATGAAAAACTGTTTTTT